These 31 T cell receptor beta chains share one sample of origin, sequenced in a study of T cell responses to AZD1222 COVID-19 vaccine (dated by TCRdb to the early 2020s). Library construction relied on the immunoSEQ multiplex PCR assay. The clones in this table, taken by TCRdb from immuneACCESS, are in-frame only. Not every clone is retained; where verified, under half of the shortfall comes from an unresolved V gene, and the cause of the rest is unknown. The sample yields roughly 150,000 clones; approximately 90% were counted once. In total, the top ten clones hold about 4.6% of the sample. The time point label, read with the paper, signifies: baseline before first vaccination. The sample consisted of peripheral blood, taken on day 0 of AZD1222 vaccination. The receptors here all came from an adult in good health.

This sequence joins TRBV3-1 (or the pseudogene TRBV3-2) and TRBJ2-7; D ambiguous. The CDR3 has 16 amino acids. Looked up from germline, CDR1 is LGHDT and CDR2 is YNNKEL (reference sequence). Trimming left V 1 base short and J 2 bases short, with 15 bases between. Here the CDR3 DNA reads TGTGCCAGCAGCCAAGTCGCGAGTCTCGGGCCCTACGAGCAGTACTTC. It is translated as CASSQVASLGPYEQYF.

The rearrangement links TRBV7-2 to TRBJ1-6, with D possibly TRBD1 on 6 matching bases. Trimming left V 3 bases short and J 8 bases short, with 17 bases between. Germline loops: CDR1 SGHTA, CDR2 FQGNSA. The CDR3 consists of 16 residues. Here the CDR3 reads CASSLTGAGKYSPLHF. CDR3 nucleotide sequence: TGTGCCAGCAGCTTGACGGGGGCCGGGAAGTATTCACCCCTCCACTTT.

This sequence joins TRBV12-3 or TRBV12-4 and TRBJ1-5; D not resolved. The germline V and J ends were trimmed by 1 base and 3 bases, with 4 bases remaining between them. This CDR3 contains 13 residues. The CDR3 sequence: CASSLEINQPQHF. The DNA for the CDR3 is TGTGCCAGCAGTTTAGAGATCAATCAGCCCCAGCATTTT.

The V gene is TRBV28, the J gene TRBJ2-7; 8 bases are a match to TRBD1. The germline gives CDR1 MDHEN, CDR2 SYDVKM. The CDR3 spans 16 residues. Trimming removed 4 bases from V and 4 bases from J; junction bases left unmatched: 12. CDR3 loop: CASSSPPGQGRYEQYF. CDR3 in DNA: TGTGCCAGCAGTTCGCCTCCAGGACAGGGTAGATACGAGCAGTACTTC.

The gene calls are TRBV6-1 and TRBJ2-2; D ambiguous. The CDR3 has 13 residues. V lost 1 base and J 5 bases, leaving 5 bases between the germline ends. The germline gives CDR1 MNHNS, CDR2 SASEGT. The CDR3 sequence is CASSEVVTGELFF. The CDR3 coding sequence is TGTGCCAGCAGTGAAGTTGTGACCGGGGAGCTGTTTTTT.

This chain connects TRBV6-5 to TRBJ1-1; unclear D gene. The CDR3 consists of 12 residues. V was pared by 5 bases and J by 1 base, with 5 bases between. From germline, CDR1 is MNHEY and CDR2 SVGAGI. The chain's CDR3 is CASSPSNTEAFF. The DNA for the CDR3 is TGTGCCAGCAGTCCGTCGAACACTGAAGCTTTCTTT.

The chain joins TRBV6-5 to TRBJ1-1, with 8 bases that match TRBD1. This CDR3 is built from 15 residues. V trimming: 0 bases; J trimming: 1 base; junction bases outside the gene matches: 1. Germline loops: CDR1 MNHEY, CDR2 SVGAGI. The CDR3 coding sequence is TGTGCCAGCAGTTACTCCGGGACAGGGAACACTGAAGCTTTCTTT. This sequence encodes CASSYSGTGNTEAFF.

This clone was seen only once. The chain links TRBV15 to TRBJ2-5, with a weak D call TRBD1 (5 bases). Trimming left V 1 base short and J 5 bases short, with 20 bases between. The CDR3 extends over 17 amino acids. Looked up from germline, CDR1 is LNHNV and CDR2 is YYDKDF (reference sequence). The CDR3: CATSRGRRSGFRETQYF. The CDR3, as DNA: TGTGCCACCAGCAGAGGCCGACGCTCAGGGTTTAGGGAGACCCAGTACTTC.

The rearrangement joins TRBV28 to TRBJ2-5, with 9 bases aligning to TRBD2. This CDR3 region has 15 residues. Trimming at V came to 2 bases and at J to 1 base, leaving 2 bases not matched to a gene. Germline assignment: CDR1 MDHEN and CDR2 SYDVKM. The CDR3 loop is CASSLGGRAQETQYF. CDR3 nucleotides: TGTGCCAGCAGTTTAGGCGGGAGGGCCCAAGAGACCCAGTACTTC.

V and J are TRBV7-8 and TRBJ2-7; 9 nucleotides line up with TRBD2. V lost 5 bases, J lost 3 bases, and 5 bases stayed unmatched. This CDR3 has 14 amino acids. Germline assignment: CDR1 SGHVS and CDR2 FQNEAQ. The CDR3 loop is CASSRVAGDYEQYF. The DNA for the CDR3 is TGTGCCAGCAGCCGAGTAGCGGGAGACTACGAGCAGTACTTC.

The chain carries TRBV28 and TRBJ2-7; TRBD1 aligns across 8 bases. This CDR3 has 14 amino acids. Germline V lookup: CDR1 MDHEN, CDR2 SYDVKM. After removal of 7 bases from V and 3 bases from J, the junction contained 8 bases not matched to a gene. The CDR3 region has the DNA TGTGCCAGCACCTCTCCCGGACAGGGCTACGAGCAGTACTTC. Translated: CASTSPGQGYEQYF.

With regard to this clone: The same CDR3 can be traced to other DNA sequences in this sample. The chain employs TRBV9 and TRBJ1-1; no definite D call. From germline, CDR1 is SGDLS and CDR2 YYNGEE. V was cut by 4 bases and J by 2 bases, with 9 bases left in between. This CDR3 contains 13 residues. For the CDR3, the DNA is TGTGCCAGCAGCCGAGGGCCAAACACTGAAGCTTTCTTT. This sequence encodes CASSRGPNTEAFF.

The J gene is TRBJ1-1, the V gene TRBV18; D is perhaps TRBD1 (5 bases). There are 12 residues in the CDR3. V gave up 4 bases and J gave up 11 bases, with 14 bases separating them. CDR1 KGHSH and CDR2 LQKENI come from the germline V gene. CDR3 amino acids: CASSRMQGPAFF. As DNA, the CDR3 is TGTGCCAGCTCACGCATGCAGGGTCCTGCTTTCTTT.

This chain's CDR3 is CASSPDRAREQYF. The CDR3, as DNA: TGTGCCAGCAGCCCGGACAGGGCGAGAGAGCAGTACTTC. The genes are TRBV13 and TRBJ2-7; TRBD1 agrees at 8 bases. CDR1 is PRHDT, CDR2 FYEKMQ, per germline (reference sequence). The junction had 7 bases not matched to a gene; V was cut back by 5 bases and J by 7 bases. This CDR3 is built from 13 residues. The whole variable domain, filled in from reference TRBV13 and TRBJ2-7, reads AAGVIQSPRHLIKEKRETATLKCYPIPRHDTVYWYQQGPGQDPQFLISFYEKMQSDKGSIPDRFSAQQFSDYHSELNMSSLELGDSALYFCASSPDRAREQYFGPGTRLTVT.

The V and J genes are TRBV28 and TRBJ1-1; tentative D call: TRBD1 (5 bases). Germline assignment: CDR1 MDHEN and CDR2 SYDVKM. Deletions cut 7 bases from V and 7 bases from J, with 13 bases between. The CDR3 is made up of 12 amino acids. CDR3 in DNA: TGTGCCAGCAACCGGGGCAGGTTTGAAGCTTTCTTT. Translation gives CASNRGRFEAFF. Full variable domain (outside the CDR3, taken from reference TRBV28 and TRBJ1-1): DVKVTQSSRYLVKRTGEKVFLECVQDMDHENMFWYRQDPGLGLRLIYFSYDVKMKEKGDIPEGYSVSREKKERFSLILESASTNQTSMYLCASNRGRFEAFFGQGTRLTVV.

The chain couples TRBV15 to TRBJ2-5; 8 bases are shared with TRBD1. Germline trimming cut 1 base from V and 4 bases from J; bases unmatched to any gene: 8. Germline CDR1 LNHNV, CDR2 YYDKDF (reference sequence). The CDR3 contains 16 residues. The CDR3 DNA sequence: TGTGCCACCAGCAGAGCAGGGGGCGGAGGTCCAGAGACCCAGTACTTC. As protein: CATSRAGGGGPETQYF.

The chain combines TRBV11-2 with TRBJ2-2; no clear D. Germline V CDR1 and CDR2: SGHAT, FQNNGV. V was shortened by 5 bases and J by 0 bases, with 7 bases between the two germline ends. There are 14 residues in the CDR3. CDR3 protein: CASSRSSNTGELFF. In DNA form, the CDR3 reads TGTGCCAGCAGCAGGAGCTCGAACACCGGGGAGCTGTTTTTT.

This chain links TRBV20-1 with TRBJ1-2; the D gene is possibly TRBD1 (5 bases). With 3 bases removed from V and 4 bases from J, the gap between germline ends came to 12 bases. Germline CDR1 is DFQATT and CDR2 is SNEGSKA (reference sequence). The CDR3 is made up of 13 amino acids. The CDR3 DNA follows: TGCAGTGCTAGTTCGGACACGATCTATGGCTACACCTTC. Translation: CSASSDTIYGYTF.

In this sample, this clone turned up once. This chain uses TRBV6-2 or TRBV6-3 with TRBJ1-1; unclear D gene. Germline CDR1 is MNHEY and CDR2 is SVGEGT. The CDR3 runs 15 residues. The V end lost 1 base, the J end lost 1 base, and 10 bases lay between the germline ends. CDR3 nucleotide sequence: TGTGCCAGCAGTTACTTCGGGGTCAGGAACACTGAAGCTTTCTTT. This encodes CASSYFGVRNTEAFF.

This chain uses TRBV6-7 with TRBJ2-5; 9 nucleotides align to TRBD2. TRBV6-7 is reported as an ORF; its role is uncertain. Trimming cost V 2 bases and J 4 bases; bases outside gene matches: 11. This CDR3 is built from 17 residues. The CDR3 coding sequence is TGTGCCAGCAGTTACCCACCCCCTAGCGGGATCGGAGAGACCCAGTACTTC. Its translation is CASSYPPPSGIGETQYF.

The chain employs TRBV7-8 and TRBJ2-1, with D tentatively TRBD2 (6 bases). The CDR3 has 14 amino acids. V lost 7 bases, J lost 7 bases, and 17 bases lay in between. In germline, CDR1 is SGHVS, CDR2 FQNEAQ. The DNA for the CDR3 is TGTGCCAGCACTCCCGGAGGGCCAGGGAATGAGCAGTTCTTC. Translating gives CASTPGGPGNEQFF. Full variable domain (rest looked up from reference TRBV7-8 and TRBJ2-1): GAGVSQSPRYKVAKRGQDVALRCDPISGHVSLFWYQQALGQGPEFLTYFQNEAQLDKSGLPSDRFFAERPEGSVSTLKIQRTQQEDSAVYLCASTPGGPGNEQFFGPGTRLTVL.

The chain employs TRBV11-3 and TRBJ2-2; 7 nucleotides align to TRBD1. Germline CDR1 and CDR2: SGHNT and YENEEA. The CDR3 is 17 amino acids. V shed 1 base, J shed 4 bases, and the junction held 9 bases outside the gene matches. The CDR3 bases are TGTGCCAGCAGCTTAGGCCCCTGGACAGGCAGCACCGGGGAGCTGTTTTTT. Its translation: CASSLGPWTGSTGELFF.

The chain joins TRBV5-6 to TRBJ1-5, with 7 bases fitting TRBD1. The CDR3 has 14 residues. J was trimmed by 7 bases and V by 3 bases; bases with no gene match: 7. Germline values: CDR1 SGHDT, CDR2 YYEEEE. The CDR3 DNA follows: TGTGCCAGCAGCTCCGGGACAGCGATGCAGCCCCAGCATTTT. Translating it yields CASSSGTAMQPQHF.

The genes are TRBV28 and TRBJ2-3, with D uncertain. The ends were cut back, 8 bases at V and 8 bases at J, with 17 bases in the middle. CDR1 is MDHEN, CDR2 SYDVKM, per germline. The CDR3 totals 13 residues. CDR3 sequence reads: CASVRDFQTTQYF. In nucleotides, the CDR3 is TGTGCCAGCGTTCGCGACTTCCAGACTACGCAGTATTTT.

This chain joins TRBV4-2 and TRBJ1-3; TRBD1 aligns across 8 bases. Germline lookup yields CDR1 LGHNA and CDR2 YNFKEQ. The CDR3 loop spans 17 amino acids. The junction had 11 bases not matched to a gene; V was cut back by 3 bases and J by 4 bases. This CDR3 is CASSQASTGVKGNTIYF. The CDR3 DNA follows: TGTGCCAGCAGCCAGGCATCGACAGGGGTAAAGGGAAACACCATATATTTT.

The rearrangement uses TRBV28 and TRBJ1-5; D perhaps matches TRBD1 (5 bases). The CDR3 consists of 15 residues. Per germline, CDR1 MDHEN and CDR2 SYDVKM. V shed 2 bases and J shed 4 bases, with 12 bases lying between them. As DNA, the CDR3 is TGTGCCAGCAGTTTAGGTCGGGGGAGTAATCAGCCCCAGCATTTT. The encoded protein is CASSLGRGSNQPQHF.

CDR3 region: CASRQLNTEAFF. As DNA, the CDR3 is TGTGCCAGCAGGCAGTTGAACACTGAAGCTTTCTTT. The chain couples TRBV7-2 to TRBJ1-1, with D hard to call. There are 12 residues in the CDR3. V was clipped by 6 bases and J by 0 bases, with 5 bases between them. CDR1 is SGHTA and CDR2 is FQGNSA in the germline V gene.

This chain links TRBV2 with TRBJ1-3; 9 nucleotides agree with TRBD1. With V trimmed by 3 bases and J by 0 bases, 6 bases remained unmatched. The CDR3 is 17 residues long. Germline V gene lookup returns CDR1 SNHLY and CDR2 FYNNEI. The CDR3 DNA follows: TGTGCCAGCAGTGACCCGGACAGGGGATACTCTGGAAACACCATATATTTT. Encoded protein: CASSDPDRGYSGNTIYF. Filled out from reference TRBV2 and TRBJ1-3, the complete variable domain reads EPEVTQTPSHQVTQMGQEVILRCVPISNHLYFYWYRQILGQKVEFLVSFYNNEISEKSEIFDDQFSVERPDGSNFTLKIRSTKLEDSAMYFCASSDPDRGYSGNTIYFGEGSWLTVV.

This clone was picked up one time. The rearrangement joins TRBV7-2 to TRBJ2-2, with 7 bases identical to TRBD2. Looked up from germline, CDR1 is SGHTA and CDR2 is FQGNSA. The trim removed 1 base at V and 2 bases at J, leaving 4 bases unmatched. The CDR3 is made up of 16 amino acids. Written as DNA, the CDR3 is TGTGCCAGCAGCTTAGGAGGGAGGGGCAACACCGGGGAGCTGTTTTTT. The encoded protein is CASSLGGRGNTGELFF.

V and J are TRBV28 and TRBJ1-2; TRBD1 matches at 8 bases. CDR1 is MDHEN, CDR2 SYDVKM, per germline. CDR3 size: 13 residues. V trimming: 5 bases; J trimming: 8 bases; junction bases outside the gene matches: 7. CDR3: CASSRTGIEGYTF. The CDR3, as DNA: TGTGCCAGCAGTCGGACAGGGATCGAAGGCTACACCTTC.

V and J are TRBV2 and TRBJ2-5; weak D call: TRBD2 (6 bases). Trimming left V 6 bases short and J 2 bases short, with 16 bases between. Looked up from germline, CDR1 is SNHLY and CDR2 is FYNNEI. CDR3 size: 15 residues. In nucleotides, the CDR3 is TGTGCCAGCAGGAGGGAGGACCATACGCAAGAGACCCAGTACTTC. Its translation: CASRREDHTQETQYF.